The 7 T cell receptor beta chains given below trace back to one sample, sequenced in a study of CD8 T cells in Susac syndrome (dated by TCRdb to about 2019). Libraries came from the immunoSEQ multiplex PCR assay. RNA was extracted using the RNeasy kit, and roughly 0.5 to 1 microgram was reverse transcribed with random hexamers. TCRdb redid the processing of the public reads, applying fastp at Q25 and MiXCR, and retained in-frame beta chains. Rows with one shared CDR3 protein collapse into an entry with the most common genes and DNA. Recorded for this sample are about 71,000 distinct CDR3 sequences; 95% to 96% of them occurred a single time. 0.095% to 0.13% of the sample is in the top ten clones. Sequencing was done on a sample of CD4+ T cells from PBMCs. The receptor set was obtained from a human donor with multiple sclerosis.

This clonotype has just one count. V and J are TRBV3-1 and TRBJ2-2, with a possible D match to TRBD1 (6 bases). V was trimmed by 5 bases and J by 4 bases, leaving 8 bases between them. The CDR3 loop spans 13 amino acids. Germline lookup yields CDR1 LGHDT and CDR2 YNNKEL (reference sequence). CDR3 sequence: CASSTQGTGELFF. CDR3 in DNA: TGTGCCAGCAGCACACAGGGCACCGGGGAGCTGTTTTTT.

The chain combines TRBV6-1 with TRBJ2-2; TRBD1 matches at 9 bases. With 10 bases clipped from V and 1 base from J, the junction kept 13 bases outside the gene matches. The germline V gene encodes CDR1 MNHNS and CDR2 SASEGT. The length of the CDR3 is 17 residues. This CDR3 reads CAIHPGQGRVNTGELFF. CDR3 DNA sequence: TGTGCCATCCACCCGGGACAGGGTAGGGTGAACACCGGGGAGCTGTTTTTT.

This chain joins TRBV13 and TRBJ2-1; a possible D gene is TRBD2 (5 bases). The germline CDR1 and CDR2 sequences are PRHDT and FYEKMQ (reference sequence). The CDR3 contains 15 residues. V was clipped by 7 bases and J by 3 bases, with 16 bases between them. The CDR3 DNA reads as TGTGCCAGCAACTTCGCCCGGAGGCACTACAATGAGCAGTTCTTC. Translating it yields CASNFARRHYNEQFF.

The CDR3 spells CASSQVGQGPLNEQFF. The CDR3 DNA sequence: TGCGCCAGCAGCCAAGTAGGCCAGGGTCCACTCAATGAGCAGTTCTTC. The J gene is TRBJ2-1, the V gene TRBV4-1; a weak D match, TRBD1 (5 bases). CDR1 is MGHRA and CDR2 is YSYEKL in the germline V gene. CDR3 length: 16 residues. The V end was cut by 1 base, the J end by 6 bases, with 16 bases between.

The rearrangement links TRBV12-3 or TRBV12-4 to TRBJ2-3, with unresolved D. The CDR3 runs to 12 residues. Trimming stripped 6 bases from V and 0 bases from J, with 4 bases between. CDR3 in amino acids: CASSHSTDTQYF. In DNA form, the CDR3 reads TGTGCCAGCAGCCACAGCACAGATACGCAGTATTTT.

This chain connects TRBV30 to TRBJ1-1; the match to TRBD1 covers 7 bases. The CDR3 runs to 14 residues. V dropped 0 bases and J dropped 5; count of bases not matched to a gene: 6. Germline-derived CDR1 and CDR2 are GTSNPN and SVGIG (reference sequence). Written as DNA, the CDR3 is TGTGCCTGGAGTGTTCCCCCAGGGGGTACTGAAGCTTTCTTT. It translates to CAWSVPPGGTEAFF.

This sequence joins TRBV12-3 or TRBV12-4 and TRBJ1-1; tentative D call: TRBD1 (5 bases). The CDR3 runs 13 residues. With 4 bases removed from V and 1 base from J, the gap between germline ends came to 7 bases. DNA of the CDR3: TGTGCCAGCAGTTCAGACAGGAACACTGAAGCTTTCTTT. As protein: CASSSDRNTEAFF.